This T cell receptor (beta chain) stems from a study of blood T cell repertoires in COVID-19. The protocol was immunoSEQ multiplex PCR, while the TCRdb copy is restricted to in-frame clones and leaves out a portion. The sample lists approximately 35,000 clones; over 70% were seen once. Trimming pared 5 bases from V and 3 bases from J, leaving 10 bases between. This CDR3 is built from 13 residues. The receptor was isolated from a man aged 80 or over with acute or convalescent COVID-19. The rearrangement links TRBV12-3 or TRBV12-4 to TRBJ1-1; D is ambiguous. Input material: peripheral blood. CDR3 sequence: CASSVGLDTEAFF. The CDR3 DNA follows: TGTGCCAGCAGTGTGGGCCTGGACACTGAAGCTTTCTTT.